This TCR beta chain comes out of a study of Graves' ophthalmopathy and Graves' hyperthyroidism. In this sample, this clonotype turned up many times. The antigen remains undetermined. Study-wide results and caveats: Ophthalmopathy cases were distinguished from stable hyperthyroidism by a 13-signature model, reaching around 88% sensitivity and around 81% specificity.

As the template, RNA transcripts were used to amplify TCR beta CDR3 regions. Following a first-round RT-PCR that used HTBI primers, a second-round multiplex PCR was carried out. TCRdb called the multiplex PCR reads again in MiXCR, with one record for every CDR3 protein. The table includes hundreds of thousands of distinct CDR3 sequences, 20% to 25% detected once. The term stable hyperthyroidism indicated an absence of ophthalmopathy within 18 months of follow-up. The germline CDR1 and CDR2 sequences are LNHDA and SQIVND (reference sequence). The CDR3 is 14 amino acids. Trimming took off 5 bases at V and 2 bases at J, with 13 bases between the two ends.

The sample comprised peripheral blood. This TCR came from a woman between 18 and 30 years old with stable Graves' hyperthyroidism. J is TRBJ2-7 and V is TRBV19; D call uncertain. The CDR3 DNA reads TGTGCCAGTAGTTTCGAGAGAGGACCCTACGAGCAGTACTTC. Translated: CASSFERGPYEQYF.